One sample yielded the 16 T cell receptor beta chains listed below, sequenced in a study of OX40 agonist ivuxolimab in advanced cancers. Here immunoSEQ multiplex PCR was the method, and the copy in TCRdb shows in-frame clones only, minus some. The sample yields approximately 27,000 clones, roughly 87% seen once. The sample here was CD4+ or CD8+ T cells sorted from blood, taken in a trial of the OX40 agonist ivuxolimab. All receptors derive from an adult with an advanced solid tumor such as melanoma, head and neck, liver or kidney cancer.

V and J are TRBV4-1 and TRBJ2-3, with 9 nucleotides matching TRBD2. The germline V gene has CDR1 MGHRA and CDR2 YSYEKL. The V and J ends lost 4 bases and 4 bases, in that order; junction bases with no gene match: 6. The CDR3 is made up of 15 amino acids. The CDR3 sequence: CASSRTAGGPDTQYF. CDR3 sequence (DNA): TGCGCCAGCAGCCGAACTGCGGGAGGGCCAGATACGCAGTATTTT.

J is TRBJ2-5 and V is TRBV11-3; 10 nucleotides line up with TRBD1. V was clipped by 9 bases and J by 5 bases; unmatched bases: 9. This CDR3 has 14 amino acids. Germline CDR1 is SGHNT and CDR2 is YENEEA. CDR3 nucleotides: TGTGCCAGGACCGGGACAGGGGTTAGGGAGACCCAGTACTTC. Encoded protein: CARTGTGVRETQYF.

DNA of the CDR3: TGTGCCAGCAGCGCGGGACAGGGGGCTACCTACGAGCAGTACTTC. Its translation is CASSAGQGATYEQYF. The genes are TRBV7-9 and TRBJ2-7; 12 bases align to TRBD1. V dropped 5 bases and J dropped 2; count of bases not matched to a gene: 4. Germline V lookup: CDR1 SEHNR, CDR2 FQNEAQ (reference sequence). CDR3 length: 15 residues.

The genes are TRBV11-2 and TRBJ2-1; the D call may be TRBD1 or TRBD2 (5 bases each). Germline CDR1 reads SGHAT; CDR2 reads FQNNGV. The CDR3 runs to 12 residues. Deletions cut 4 bases from V and 10 bases from J, with 11 bases between. Written as DNA, the CDR3 is TGTGCCAGCAGCTCCCTCGGGGCGGAGCAGTTCTTC. Its translation is CASSSLGAEQFF.

The J gene is TRBJ2-7, the V gene TRBV5-1; 9 positions match TRBD1. CDR3 size: 15 residues. V shed 5 bases, J shed 3 bases, and the junction held 9 bases outside the gene matches. CDR1 and CDR2 (germline): SGHRS, YFSETQ. CDR3: CASRDPGTGNYEQYF. CDR3 bases: TGCGCCAGCAGAGACCCCGGGACAGGGAACTACGAGCAGTACTTC.

This chain links TRBV2 with TRBJ1-4; 7 nucleotides match TRBD1. Germline V CDR1 and CDR2: SNHLY, FYNNEI. With 11 bases clipped from V and 7 bases from J, the junction kept 16 bases outside the gene matches. The CDR3 length is 15 residues. CDR3 sequence reads: CAATWEGARGEKLFF. CDR3 coding DNA: TGTGCCGCTACCTGGGAGGGGGCGCGCGGTGAAAAACTGTTTTTT.

V is TRBV19 and J is TRBJ2-7, with TRBD1 matching 7 bases. This CDR3 region has 15 residues. V shed 2 bases and J 0 bases; nucleotides not matched to a gene: 4. Germline V CDR1 and CDR2: LNHDA, SQIVND (reference sequence). The CDR3 DNA follows: TGTGCCAGTAGTATATGGGCAGGGGGCTCCTACGAGCAGTACTTC. This gives the protein CASSIWAGGSYEQYF.

This sequence joins TRBV30 and TRBJ2-7; 12 positions agree with TRBD1. The germline CDR1 and CDR2 sequences are GTSNPN and SVGIG (reference sequence). V lost 2 bases to trimming and J lost 4 bases; unmatched junction nucleotides: 3. The CDR3 runs 14 residues. CDR3 in amino acids: CAWSLGQGAYEQYF. In DNA, the CDR3 is TGTGCCTGGAGTCTGGGACAGGGGGCTTACGAGCAGTACTTC.

The rearrangement uses TRBV28 and TRBJ1-3; D is possibly TRBD1 (5 bases). The CDR3 spans 14 residues. V shed 9 bases and J shed 0 bases, with 12 bases lying between them. Germline V CDR1 and CDR2: MDHEN, SYDVKM. CDR3 DNA sequence: TGTGCCAGTAGACCGGGGGGCTCTGGAAACACCATATATTTT. Translated, it gives CASRPGGSGNTIYF.

This chain uses TRBV27 with TRBJ2-7; 11 positions match TRBD2. The CDR3 spans 16 residues. CDR1 and CDR2 from the germline V gene are MNHEY and SMNVEV (reference sequence). V lost 5 bases, J lost 5 bases, and 11 bases stayed unmatched. The CDR3 DNA sequence: TGTGCCAGCAGTAGAGGGACTAGCGGAGCGAGCGACGAGCAGTACTTC. Its translation is CASSRGTSGASDEQYF.

V usage is TRBV6-4 and J usage is TRBJ2-7; tentatively, D is TRBD2 (5 bases). Germline V CDR1 and CDR2: MRHNA, SNTAGT. Between the trimmed V and J ends, which lost 6 bases and 5 bases, there was a span of 14 bases. There are 13 residues in the CDR3. This CDR3 is CASRRPGNHEQYF. CDR3 bases: TGTGCCAGCAGACGACCCGGGAACCACGAGCAGTACTTC.

The V gene is TRBV4-1, the J gene TRBJ2-7; D is perhaps TRBD2 (5 bases). Germline CDR1 reads MGHRA; CDR2 reads YSYEKL. The V end lost 3 bases, the J end lost 2 bases, and 20 bases lay between the germline ends. This CDR3 comprises 17 residues. DNA of the CDR3: TGCGCCAGCAGCCACCCTTTCAGGACTTTTTCGACCTACGAGCAGTACTTC. Its translation: CASSHPFRTFSTYEQYF.

The CDR3 loop is CASSSGQAEETQYF. In nucleotides, the CDR3 is TGTGCCAGCAGTTCCGGACAGGCCGAAGAGACCCAGTACTTC. The chain is built from TRBV28 and TRBJ2-5; 7 bases line up with TRBD1. This CDR3 has 14 amino acids. The germline gives CDR1 MDHEN, CDR2 SYDVKM. The V segment lost 4 bases and the J segment 3 bases; nucleotides outside the gene matches: 5. Full variable domain (rest looked up from reference TRBV28 and TRBJ2-5): DVKVTQSSRYLVKRTGEKVFLECVQDMDHENMFWYRQDPGLGLRLIYFSYDVKMKEKGDIPEGYSVSREKKERFSLILESASTNQTSMYLCASSSGQAEETQYFGPGTRLLVL.

By share, this clone ranks as medium-sized. This chain uses TRBV21-1 with TRBJ1-1; TRBD1 is the table's D call and was not checked against the DNA. TRBV21-1 corresponds to a pseudogene. The CDR3 length is 15 residues. The CDR3 spells CASSLRDRGDTEAFF. The CDR3 nucleotides read TGTGCCAGCAGCCTCCGGGACAGGGGGGATACTGAAGCTTTCTTT.

The chain carries TRBV27 and TRBJ2-7; weak D call: TRBD1 (6 bases). Germline CDR1 is MNHEY and CDR2 is SMNVEV (reference sequence). V gave up 6 bases and J gave up 4 bases, with 16 bases separating them. The CDR3 runs to 14 residues. Here the CDR3 reads CASSLHRVGYEQYF. In DNA, the CDR3 is TGTGCCAGCAGCCTTCACAGGGTTGGGTACGAGCAGTACTTC.

J is TRBJ2-1 and V is TRBV15, with 12 bases aligning to TRBD2. The trim removed 4 bases at V and 9 bases at J, leaving 13 bases unmatched. There are 17 residues in the CDR3. CDR1 is LNHNV and CDR2 is YYDKDF in the germline V gene (reference sequence). The CDR3 is CATSTQGLAGGHREQFF. CDR3 DNA: TGTGCCACCAGCACCCAGGGACTAGCGGGTGGACATCGTGAGCAGTTCTTC.